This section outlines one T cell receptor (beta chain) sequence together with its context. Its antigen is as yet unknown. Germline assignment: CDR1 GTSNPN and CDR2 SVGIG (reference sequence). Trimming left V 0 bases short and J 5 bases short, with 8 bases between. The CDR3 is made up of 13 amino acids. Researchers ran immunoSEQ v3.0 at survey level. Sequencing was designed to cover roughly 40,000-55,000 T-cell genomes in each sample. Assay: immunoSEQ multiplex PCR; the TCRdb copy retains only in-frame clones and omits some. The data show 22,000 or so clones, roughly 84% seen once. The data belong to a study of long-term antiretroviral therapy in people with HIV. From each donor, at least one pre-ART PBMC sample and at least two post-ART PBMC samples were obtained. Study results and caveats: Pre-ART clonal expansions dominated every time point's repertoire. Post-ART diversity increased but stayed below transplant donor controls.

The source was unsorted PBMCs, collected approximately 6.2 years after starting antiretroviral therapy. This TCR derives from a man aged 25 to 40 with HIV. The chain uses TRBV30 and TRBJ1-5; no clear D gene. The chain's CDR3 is CAWSVFGDQPQHF. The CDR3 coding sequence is TGTGCCTGGAGTGTATTCGGGGATCAGCCCCAGCATTTT.